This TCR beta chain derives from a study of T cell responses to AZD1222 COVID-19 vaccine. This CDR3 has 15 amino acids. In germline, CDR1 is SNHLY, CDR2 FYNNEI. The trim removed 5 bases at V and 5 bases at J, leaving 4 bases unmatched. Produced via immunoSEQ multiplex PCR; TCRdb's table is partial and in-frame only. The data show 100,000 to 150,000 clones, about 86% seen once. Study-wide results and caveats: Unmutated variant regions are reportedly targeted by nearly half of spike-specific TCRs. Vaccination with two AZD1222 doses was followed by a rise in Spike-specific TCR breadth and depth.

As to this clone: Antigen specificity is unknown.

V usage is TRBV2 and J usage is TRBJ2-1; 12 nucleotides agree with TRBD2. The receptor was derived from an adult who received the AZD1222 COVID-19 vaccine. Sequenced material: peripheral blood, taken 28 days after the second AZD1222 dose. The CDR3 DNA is TGTGCCAGCAGTAGACTAGCGGGGGTCAACAATGAGCAGTTCTTC. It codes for CASSRLAGVNNEQFF.